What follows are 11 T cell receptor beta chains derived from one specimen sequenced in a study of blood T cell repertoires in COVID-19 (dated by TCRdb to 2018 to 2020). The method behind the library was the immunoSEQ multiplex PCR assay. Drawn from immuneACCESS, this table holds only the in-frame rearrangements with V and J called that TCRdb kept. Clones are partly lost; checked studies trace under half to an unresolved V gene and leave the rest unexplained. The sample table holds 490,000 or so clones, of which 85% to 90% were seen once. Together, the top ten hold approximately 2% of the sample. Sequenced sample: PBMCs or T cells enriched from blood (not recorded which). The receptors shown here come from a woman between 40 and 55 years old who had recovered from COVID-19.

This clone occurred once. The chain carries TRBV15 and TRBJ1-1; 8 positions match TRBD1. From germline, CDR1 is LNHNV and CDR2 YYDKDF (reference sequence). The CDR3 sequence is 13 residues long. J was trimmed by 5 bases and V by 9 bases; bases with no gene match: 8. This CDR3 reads CATRPTGGTEAFF. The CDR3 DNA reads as TGTGCCACTAGACCTACAGGGGGGACTGAAGCTTTCTTT. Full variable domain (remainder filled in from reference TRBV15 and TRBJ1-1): DAMVIQNPRYQVTQFGKPVTLSCSQTLNHNVMYWYQQKSSQAPKLLFHYYDKDFNNEADTPDNFQSRRPNTSFCFLDIRSPGLGDTAMYLCATRPTGGTEAFFGQGTRLTVV.

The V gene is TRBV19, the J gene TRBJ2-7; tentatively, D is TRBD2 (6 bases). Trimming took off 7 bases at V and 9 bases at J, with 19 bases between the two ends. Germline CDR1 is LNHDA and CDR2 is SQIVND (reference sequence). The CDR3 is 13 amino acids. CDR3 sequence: CASMGGFANGQYF. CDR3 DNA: TGTGCCAGTATGGGGGGATTCGCTAACGGGCAGTACTTC.

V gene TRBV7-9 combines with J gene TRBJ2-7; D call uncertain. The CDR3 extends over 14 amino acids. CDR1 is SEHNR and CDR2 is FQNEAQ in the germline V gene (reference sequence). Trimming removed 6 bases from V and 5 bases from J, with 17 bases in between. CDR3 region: CASSPIKDLHEQYF. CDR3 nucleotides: TGTGCCAGCAGTCCTATAAAAGATCTACACGAGCAGTACTTC.

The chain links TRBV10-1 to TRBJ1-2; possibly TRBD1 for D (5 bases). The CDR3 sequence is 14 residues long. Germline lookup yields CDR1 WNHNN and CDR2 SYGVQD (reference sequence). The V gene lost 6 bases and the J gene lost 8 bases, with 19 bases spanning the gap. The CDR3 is CASSASIGGDGYTF. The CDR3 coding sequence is TGCGCCAGCAGCGCCTCCATTGGAGGGGACGGCTACACCTTC.

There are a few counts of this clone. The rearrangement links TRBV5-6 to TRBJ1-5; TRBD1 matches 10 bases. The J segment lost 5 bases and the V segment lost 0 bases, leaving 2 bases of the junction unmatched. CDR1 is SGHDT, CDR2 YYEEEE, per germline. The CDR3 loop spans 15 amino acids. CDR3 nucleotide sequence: TGTGCCAGCAGCTTGGGGGACAGGGGATATCAGCCCCAGCATTTT. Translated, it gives CASSLGDRGYQPQHF. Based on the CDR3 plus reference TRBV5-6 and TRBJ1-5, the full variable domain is DAGVTQSPTHLIKTRGQQVTLRCSPKSGHDTVSWYQQALGQGPQFIFQYYEEEERQRGNFPDRFSGHQFPNYSSELNVNALLLGDSALYLCASSLGDRGYQPQHFGDGTRLSIL.

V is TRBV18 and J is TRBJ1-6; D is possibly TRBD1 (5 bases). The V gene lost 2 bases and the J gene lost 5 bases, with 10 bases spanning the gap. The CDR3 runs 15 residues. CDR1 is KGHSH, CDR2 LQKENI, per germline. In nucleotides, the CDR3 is TGTGCCAGCTCACCAGGCAGGGTCGATAATTCACCCCTCCACTTT. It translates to CASSPGRVDNSPLHF.

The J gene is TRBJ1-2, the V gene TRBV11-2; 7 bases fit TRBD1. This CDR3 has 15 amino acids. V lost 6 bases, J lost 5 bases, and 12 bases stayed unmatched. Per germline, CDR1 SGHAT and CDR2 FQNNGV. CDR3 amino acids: CASSHSRDSTYGYTF. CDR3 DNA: TGTGCCAGCAGTCATAGCAGGGACAGCACATATGGCTACACCTTC.

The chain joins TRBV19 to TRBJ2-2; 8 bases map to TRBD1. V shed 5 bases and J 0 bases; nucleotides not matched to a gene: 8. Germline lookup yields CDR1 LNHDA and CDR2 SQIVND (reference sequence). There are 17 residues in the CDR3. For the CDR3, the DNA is TGTGCCAGTAGTTCCGACAGGGGATCTACGAACACCGGGGAGCTGTTTTTT. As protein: CASSSDRGSTNTGELFF.

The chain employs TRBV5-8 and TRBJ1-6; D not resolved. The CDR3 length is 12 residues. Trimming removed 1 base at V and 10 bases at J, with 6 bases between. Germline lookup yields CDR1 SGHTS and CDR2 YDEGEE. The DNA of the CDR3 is TGTGCCAGCAGCTTGACTCGGTCACCCCTCCACTTT. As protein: CASSLTRSPLHF.

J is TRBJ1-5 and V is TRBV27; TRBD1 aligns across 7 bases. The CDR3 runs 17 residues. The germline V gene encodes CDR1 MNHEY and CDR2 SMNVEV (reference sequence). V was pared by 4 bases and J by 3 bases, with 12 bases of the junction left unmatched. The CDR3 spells CASSSTTGDVVNQPQHF. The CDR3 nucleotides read TGTGCCAGCAGTTCTACAACAGGGGACGTTGTCAATCAGCCCCAGCATTTT.

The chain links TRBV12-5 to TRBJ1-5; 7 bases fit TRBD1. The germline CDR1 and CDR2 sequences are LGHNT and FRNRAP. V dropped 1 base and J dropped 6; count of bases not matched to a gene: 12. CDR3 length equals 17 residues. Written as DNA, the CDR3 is TGTGCTAGTGGTTTGGCCCTTGGTCGGAACAGGGGTCAGCCCCAGCATTTT. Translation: CASGLALGRNRGQPQHF.